This T cell receptor (beta chain) is from a study of T cells in Graves' hyperthyroidism and ophthalmopathy. Study-level points and caveats: Onset of ophthalmopathy came a median approximately 6.9 months after the model predicted it.

The CDR3 length is 13 residues. Trimming left V 1 base short and J 1 base short, with 5 bases between. Per the germline V gene, CDR1 is MGHRA and CDR2 is YSYEKL. This clonotype was detected ten times or more. The antigen is undetermined. RNA transcripts provided the source from which TCR beta CDR3 regions were amplified. HTBI primers drove first-round RT-PCR of the TCR CDR3. TCRdb re-analysed the multiplex PCR reads in MiXCR, keeping a single row per CDR3 protein. This repertoire shows about 200,000 distinct CDR3 sequences, about 17% found once; its top ten account for about 50%. The V call is TRBV4-1, the J call TRBJ2-7; no reliable D call. The TCR comes from a woman in her 50s with Graves' hyperthyroidism. The sequenced sample consisted of blood. The CDR3 spells CASSQGGSYEQYF. CDR3 sequence (DNA): TGCGCCAGCAGCCAAGGTGGTTCCTACGAGCAGTACTTC.